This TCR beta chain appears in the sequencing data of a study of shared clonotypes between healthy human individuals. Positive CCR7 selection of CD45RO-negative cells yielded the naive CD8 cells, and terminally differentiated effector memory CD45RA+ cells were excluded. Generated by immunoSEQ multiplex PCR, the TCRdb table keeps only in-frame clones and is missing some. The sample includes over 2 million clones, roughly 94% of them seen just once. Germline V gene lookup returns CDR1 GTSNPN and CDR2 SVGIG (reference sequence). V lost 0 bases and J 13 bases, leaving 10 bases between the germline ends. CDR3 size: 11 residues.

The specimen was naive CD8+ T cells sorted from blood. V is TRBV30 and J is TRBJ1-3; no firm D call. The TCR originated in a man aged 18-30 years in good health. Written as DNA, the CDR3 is TGTGCCTGGAGTGTCGGAAGGGCTATATATTTT. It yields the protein CAWSVGRAIYF.